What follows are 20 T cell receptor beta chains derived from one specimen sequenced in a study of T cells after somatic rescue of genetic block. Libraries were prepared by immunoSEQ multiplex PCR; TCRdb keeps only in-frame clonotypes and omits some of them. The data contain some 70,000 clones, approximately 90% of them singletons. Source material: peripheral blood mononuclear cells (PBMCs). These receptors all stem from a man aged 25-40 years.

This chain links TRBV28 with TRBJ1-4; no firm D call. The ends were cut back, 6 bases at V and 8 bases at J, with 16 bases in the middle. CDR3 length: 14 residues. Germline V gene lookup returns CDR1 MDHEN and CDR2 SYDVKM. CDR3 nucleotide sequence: TGTGCCAGCAGCCTCGAAGCCCTCCGGGAAAAACTGTTTTTT. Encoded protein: CASSLEALREKLFF. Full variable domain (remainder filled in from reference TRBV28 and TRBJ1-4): DVKVTQSSRYLVKRTGEKVFLECVQDMDHENMFWYRQDPGLGLRLIYFSYDVKMKEKGDIPEGYSVSREKKERFSLILESASTNQTSMYLCASSLEALREKLFFGSGTQLSVL.

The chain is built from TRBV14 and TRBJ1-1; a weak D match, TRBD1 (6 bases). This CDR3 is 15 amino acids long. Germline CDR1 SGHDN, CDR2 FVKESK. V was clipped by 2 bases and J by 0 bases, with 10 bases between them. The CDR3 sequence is CASSQTGNMNTEAFF. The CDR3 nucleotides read TGTGCCAGCAGCCAAACAGGGAATATGAACACTGAAGCTTTCTTT.

CDR3 coding DNA: TGTGCCAGCAGCACACGTGCCTCCACAGAAAAACTGTTTTTT. It specifies CASSTRASTEKLFF. The chain links TRBV7-9 to TRBJ1-4; D is undetermined. The CDR3 is 14 amino acids. CDR1 and CDR2 (germline): SEHNR, FQNEAQ (reference sequence). V shed 5 bases and J shed 8 bases, with 15 bases lying between them.

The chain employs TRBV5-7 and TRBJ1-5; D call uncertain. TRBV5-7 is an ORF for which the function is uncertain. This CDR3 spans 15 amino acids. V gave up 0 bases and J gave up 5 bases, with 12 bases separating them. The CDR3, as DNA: TGTGCCAGCAGCTTGGTTCCGGGCTCGGATCAGCCCCAGCATTTT. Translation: CASSLVPGSDQPQHF.

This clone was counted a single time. The DNA of the CDR3 is TGTGCCAGCAGCGATCACCGGGCGAATGAAAAACTGTTTTTT. Amino acid sequence: CASSDHRANEKLFF. The chain uses TRBV14 and TRBJ1-4, with D unresolved. Per germline, CDR1 SGHDN and CDR2 FVKESK. This CDR3 region has 14 residues. V was clipped by 5 bases and J by 5 bases, with 12 bases between them.

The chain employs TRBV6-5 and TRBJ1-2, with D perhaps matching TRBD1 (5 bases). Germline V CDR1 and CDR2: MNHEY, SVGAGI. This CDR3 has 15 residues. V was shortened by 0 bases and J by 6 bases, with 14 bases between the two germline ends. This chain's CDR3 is CASSYSAPPGDGYTF. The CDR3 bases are TGTGCCAGCAGTTACTCGGCACCCCCGGGGGATGGCTACACCTTC.

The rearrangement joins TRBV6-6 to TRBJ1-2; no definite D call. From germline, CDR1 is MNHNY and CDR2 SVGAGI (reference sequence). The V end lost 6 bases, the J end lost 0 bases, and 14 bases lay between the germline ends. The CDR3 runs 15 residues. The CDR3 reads CASSSDGIANYGYTF. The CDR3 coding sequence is TGTGCCAGCAGCTCGGACGGAATAGCTAACTATGGCTACACCTTC.

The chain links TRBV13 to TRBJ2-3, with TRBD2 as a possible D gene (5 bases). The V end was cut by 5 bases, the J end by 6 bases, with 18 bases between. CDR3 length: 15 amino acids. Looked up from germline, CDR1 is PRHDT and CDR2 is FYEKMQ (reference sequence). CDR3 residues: CASSPLESPGDTQYF. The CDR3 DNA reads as TGTGCCAGCAGCCCCTTGGAGAGTCCGGGGGATACGCAGTATTTT.

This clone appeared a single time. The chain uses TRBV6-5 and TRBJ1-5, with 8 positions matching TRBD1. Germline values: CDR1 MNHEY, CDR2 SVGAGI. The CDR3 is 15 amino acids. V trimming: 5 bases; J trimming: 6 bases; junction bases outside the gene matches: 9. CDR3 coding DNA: TGTGCCAGCAGTAAGACAGGGGCTTTAGGTCAGCCCCAGCATTTT. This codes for CASSKTGALGQPQHF.

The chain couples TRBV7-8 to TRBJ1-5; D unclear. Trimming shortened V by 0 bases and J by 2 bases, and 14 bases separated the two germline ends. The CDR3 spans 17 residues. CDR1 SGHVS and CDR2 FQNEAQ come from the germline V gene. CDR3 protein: CASSLAPPGTGNQPQHF. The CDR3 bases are TGTGCCAGCAGCTTAGCCCCCCCCGGCACGGGCAATCAGCCCCAGCATTTT.

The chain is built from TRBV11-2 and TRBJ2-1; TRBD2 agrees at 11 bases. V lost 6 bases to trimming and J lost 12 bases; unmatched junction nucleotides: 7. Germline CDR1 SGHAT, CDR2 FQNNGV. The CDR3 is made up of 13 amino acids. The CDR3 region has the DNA TGTGCCAGCAGAGGTACTAGCGGGAGTTGGCAGTTCTTC. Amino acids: CASRGTSGSWQFF.

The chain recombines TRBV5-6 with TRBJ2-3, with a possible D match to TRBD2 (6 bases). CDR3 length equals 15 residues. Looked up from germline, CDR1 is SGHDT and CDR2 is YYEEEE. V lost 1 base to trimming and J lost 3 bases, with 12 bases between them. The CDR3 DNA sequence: TGTGCCAGCAGCTTGCCAGCGGGCCGAACAGATACGCAGTATTTT. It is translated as CASSLPAGRTDTQYF.

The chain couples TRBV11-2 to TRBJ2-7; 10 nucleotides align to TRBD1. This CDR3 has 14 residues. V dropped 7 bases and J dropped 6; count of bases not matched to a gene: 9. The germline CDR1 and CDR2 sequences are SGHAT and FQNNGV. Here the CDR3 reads CASTPGQGRFEQYF. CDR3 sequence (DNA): TGTGCCAGCACCCCGGGACAGGGGAGGTTCGAGCAGTACTTC.

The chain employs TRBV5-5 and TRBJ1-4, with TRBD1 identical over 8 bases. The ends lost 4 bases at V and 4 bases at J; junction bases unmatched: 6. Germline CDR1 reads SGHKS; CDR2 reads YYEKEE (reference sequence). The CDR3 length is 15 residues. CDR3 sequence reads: CASSGGQGYNEKLFF. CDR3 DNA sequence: TGTGCCAGCAGCGGAGGACAGGGCTATAATGAAAAACTGTTTTTT.

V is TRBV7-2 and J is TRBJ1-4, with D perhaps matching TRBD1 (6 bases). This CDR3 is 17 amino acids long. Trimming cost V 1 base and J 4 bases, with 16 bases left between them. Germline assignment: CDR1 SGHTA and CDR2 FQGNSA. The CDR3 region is CASSLVGGRGINEKLFF. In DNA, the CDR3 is TGTGCCAGCAGCTTAGTGGGGGGTAGGGGGATTAATGAAAAACTGTTTTTT. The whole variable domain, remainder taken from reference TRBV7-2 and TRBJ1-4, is GAGVSQSPSNKVTEKGKDVELRCDPISGHTALYWYRQSLGQGLEFLIYFQGNSAPDKSGLPSDRFSAERTGGSVSTLTIQRTQQEDSAVYLCASSLVGGRGINEKLFFGSGTQLSVL.

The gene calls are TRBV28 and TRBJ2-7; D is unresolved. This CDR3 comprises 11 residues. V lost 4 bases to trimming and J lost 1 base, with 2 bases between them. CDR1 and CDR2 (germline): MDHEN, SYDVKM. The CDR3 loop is CASSSSYEQYF. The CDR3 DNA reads TGTGCCAGCAGTTCTTCCTACGAGCAGTACTTC.

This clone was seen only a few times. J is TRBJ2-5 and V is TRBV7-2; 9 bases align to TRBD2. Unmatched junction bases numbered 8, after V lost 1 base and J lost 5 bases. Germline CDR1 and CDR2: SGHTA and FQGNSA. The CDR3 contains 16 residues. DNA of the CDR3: TGTGCCAGCAGCTTAGAGGTGGCGGGAGGGGTTGAGACCCAGTACTTC. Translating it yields CASSLEVAGGVETQYF. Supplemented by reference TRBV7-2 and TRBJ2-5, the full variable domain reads GAGVSQSPSNKVTEKGKDVELRCDPISGHTALYWYRQSLGQGLEFLIYFQGNSAPDKSGLPSDRFSAERTGGSVSTLTIQRTQQEDSAVYLCASSLEVAGGVETQYFGPGTRLLVL.

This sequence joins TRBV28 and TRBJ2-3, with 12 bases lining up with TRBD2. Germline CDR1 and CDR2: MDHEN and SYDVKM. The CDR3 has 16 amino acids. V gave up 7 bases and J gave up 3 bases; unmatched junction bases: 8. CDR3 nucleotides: TGTGCCAGCACCATGACTAGCGGGAGTTTTACAGATACGCAGTATTTT. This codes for CASTMTSGSFTDTQYF.

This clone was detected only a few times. CDR3 in amino acids: CASSQGRQGSQHF. In DNA form, the CDR3 reads TGCGCCAGCAGCCAAGGGCGCCAAGGCTCCCAGCATTTT. The rearrangement joins TRBV4-3 to TRBJ1-5; D remains unclear. The V end lost 1 base, the J end lost 11 bases, and 12 bases lay between the germline ends. Germline V gene lookup returns CDR1 LGHNA and CDR2 YSLEER. The CDR3 runs to 13 residues.

The CDR3 DNA is TGCGCCAGCAGCCAAGATAGGGGCTATGGCTACACCTTC. Translation: CASSQDRGYGYTF. The V gene is TRBV4-1, the J gene TRBJ1-2; weak D call: TRBD1 (5 bases). Trimming left V 0 bases short and J 4 bases short, with 6 bases between. The CDR3 runs 13 residues. CDR1 MGHRA and CDR2 YSYEKL come from the germline V gene.